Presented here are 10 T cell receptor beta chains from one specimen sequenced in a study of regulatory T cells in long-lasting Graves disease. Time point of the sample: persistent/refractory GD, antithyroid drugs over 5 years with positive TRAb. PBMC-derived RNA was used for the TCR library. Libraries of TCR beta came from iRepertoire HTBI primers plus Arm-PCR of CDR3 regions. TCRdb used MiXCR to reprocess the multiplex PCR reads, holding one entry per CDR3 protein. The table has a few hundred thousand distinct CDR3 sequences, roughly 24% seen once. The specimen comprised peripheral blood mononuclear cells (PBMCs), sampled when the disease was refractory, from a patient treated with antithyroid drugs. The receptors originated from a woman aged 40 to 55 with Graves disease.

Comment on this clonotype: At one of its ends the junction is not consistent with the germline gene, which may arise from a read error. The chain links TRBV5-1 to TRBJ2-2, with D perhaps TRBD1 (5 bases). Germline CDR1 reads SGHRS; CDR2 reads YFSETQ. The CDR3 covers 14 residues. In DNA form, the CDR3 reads TGCGCCAGCAGCTTGGGACAGCCGACCACGGAGCTGCTTTTT. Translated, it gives CASSLGQPTTELLF.

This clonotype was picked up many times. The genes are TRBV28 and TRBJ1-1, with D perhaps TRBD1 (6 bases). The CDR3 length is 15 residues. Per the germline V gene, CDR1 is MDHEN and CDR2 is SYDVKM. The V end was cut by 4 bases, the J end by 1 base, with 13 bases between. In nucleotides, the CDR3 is TGTGCCAGCAGTTGGGGACAACCTTGGAACACTGAAGCTTTCTTT. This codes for CASSWGQPWNTEAFF.

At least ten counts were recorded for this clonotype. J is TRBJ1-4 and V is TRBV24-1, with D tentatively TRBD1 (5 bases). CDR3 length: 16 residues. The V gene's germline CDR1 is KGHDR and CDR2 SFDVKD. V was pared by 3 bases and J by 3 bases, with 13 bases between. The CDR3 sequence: CATSDVRDGANEKLFF. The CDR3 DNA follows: TGTGCCACCAGTGATGTCCGGGACGGAGCTAATGAAAAACTGTTTTTT.

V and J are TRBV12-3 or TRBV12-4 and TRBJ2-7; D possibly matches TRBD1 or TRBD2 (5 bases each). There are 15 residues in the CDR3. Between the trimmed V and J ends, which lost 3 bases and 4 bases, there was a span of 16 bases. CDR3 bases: TGTGCCAGCAGTTTGGGACCTACTAGTCAGTACGAGCAGTACTTC. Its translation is CASSLGPTSQYEQYF.

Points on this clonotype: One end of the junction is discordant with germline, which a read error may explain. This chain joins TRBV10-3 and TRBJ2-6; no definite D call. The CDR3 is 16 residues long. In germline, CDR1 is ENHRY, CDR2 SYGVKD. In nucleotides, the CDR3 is TGTGCCATAAGTGGTGGGGTACCCTCTGGGGCCAACGTCCTGACTTTC. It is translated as CAISGGVPSGANVLTF.

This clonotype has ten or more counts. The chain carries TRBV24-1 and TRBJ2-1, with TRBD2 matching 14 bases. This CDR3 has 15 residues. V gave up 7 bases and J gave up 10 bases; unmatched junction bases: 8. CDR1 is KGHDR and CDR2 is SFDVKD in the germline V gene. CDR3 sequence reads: CATRSGLAGGREQFF. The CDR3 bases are TGTGCCACCAGATCCGGACTAGCGGGAGGTAGGGAGCAGTTCTTC.

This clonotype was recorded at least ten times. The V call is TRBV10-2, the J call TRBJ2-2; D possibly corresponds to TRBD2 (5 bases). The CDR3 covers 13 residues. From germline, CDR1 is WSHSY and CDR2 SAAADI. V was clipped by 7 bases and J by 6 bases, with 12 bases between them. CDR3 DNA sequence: TGCGCCAGCAAAGGACTGTGGGCCGGGGAGCTGTTTTTT. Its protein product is CASKGLWAGELFF.

In DNA form, the CDR3 reads TGCAGCGCCCGGGACAGGGGCTATGGCTACACCTTC. Translation gives CSARDRGYGYTF. The chain joins TRBV29-1 to TRBJ1-2, with 10 positions matching TRBD1. This CDR3 comprises 12 residues. V lost 7 bases to trimming and J lost 4 bases; unmatched junction nucleotides: 3. Germline CDR1 and CDR2: SQVTM and ANQGSEA.

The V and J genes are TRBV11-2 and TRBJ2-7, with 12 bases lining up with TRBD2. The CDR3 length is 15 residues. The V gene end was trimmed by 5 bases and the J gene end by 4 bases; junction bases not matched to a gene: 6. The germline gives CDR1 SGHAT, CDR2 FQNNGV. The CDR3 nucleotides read TGTGCCAGCAGCACACTAGCGGGAGGAGAATACGAGCAGTACTTC. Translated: CASSTLAGGEYEQYF. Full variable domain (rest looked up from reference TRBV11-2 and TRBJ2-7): EAGVAQSPRYKIIEKRQSVAFWCNPISGHATLYWYQQILGQGPKLLIQFQNNGVVDDSQLPKDRFSAERLKGVDSTLKIQPAKLEDSAVYLCASSTLAGGEYEQYFGPGTRLTVT.

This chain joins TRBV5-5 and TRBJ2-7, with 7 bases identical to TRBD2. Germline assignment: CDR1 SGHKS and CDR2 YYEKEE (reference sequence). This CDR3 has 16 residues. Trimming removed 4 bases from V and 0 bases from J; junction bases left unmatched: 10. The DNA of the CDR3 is TGTGCCAGCAGCCCCCAGAATAGCGGGCACTCCTACGAGCAGTACTTC. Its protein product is CASSPQNSGHSYEQYF.